Listed here are 10 T cell receptor beta chains from one sample, sequenced in a study of T cell repertoires in cytomegalovirus infection. MiXCR, applied by TCRdb to the reads, yields one record per CDR3 protein. The sample holds about 360,000 distinct CDR3 sequences, about 32% seen once. For these receptors, no antigen is known. The starting material was cultured PBMCs, obtained from culture after CMV antigen stimulation. These TCRs come from a human donor in good health (CMV status not recorded). Some clones in this sample may be carry-over from other donors' samples.

The rearrangement uses TRBV28 and TRBJ2-7; 7 bases fit TRBD2. V was pared by 3 bases and J by 2 bases, with 13 bases of the junction left unmatched. In germline, CDR1 is MDHEN, CDR2 SYDVKM. The CDR3 extends over 17 amino acids. CDR3 residues: CASSFGLAGYPTYEQYF. As DNA, the CDR3 is TGTGCCAGCAGTTTTGGATTAGCGGGTTACCCGACCTACGAGCAGTACTTC.

The chain uses TRBV12-3 or TRBV12-4 and TRBJ2-2, with D unclear. The ends were cut back, 3 bases at V and 7 bases at J, with 12 bases in the middle. The CDR3 runs 14 residues. CDR3 sequence reads: CASSLMTRLGELFF. The CDR3 coding sequence is TGTGCCAGCAGTTTGATGACTCGGCTCGGGGAGCTGTTTTTT.

This clonotype was observed a handful of times. The rearrangement links TRBV12-3 or TRBV12-4 to TRBJ2-7, with D perhaps given as TRBD1 or TRBD2 (5 bases each). V gave up 9 bases and J gave up 4 bases, with 10 bases separating them. This CDR3 is 11 amino acids long. The CDR3 here is CASGTEYEQYV. The CDR3, as DNA: TGTGCCAGTGGGACGGAGTACGAGCAGTACGTC.

This chain connects TRBV19 to TRBJ2-1; either TRBD1 or TRBD2 may supply D (6 bases each). Looked up from germline, CDR1 is LNHDA and CDR2 is SQIVND (reference sequence). The CDR3 is 15 residues long. Deletions cut 7 bases from V and 4 bases from J, with 17 bases between. Here the CDR3 DNA reads TGTGCCAGTAACCGGGGGACAAGTCTTTACAATGAGCAGTTCTTC. It yields the protein CASNRGTSLYNEQFF.

This clonotype has a handful of counts. The V call is TRBV5-1, the J call TRBJ1-2, with 7 positions matching TRBD1. Germline values: CDR1 SGHRS, CDR2 YFSETQ. CDR3 length equals 16 residues. Trimming removed 4 bases from V and 4 bases from J; junction bases left unmatched: 13. In nucleotides, the CDR3 is TGCGCCAGCAGCCCTCGTACAGGGGCAGAGACCTATGGCTACACCTTC. Its translation is CASSPRTGAETYGYTF.

In the case of this clonotype: The junction and the germline gene differ at one end; a read error may be behind it. The chain combines TRBV6-5 with TRBJ2-5; 10 nucleotides match TRBD2. Germline V lookup: CDR1 MNHEY, CDR2 SVGAGI. This CDR3 comprises 13 residues. CDR3 loop: CASSLDTSGIENF. The CDR3 DNA sequence: TGTGCCAGCAGCCTGGATACTAGCGGGATAGAAAACTTC.

The chain employs TRBV14 and TRBJ2-3; D is ambiguous. The CDR3 extends over 11 amino acids. V lost 2 bases and J 5 bases, leaving 2 bases between the germline ends. The V gene's germline CDR1 is SGHDN and CDR2 FVKESK. The DNA of the CDR3 is TGTGCCAGCAGCCAATTAGATACGCAGTATTTT. It encodes CASSQLDTQYF. The full variable domain, rest sourced from reference TRBV14 and TRBJ2-3, is EAGVTQFPSHSVIEKGQTVTLRCDPISGHDNLYWYRRVMGKEIKFLLHFVKESKQDESGMPNNRFLAERTGGTYSTLKVQPAELEDSGVYFCASSQLDTQYFGPGTRLTVL.

This clonotype appeared a few times. J is TRBJ1-2 and V is TRBV3-1; 12 bases align to TRBD1. In germline, CDR1 is LGHDT, CDR2 YNNKEL (reference sequence). The length of the CDR3 is 16 residues. V trimming: 2 bases; J trimming: 4 bases; junction bases outside the gene matches: 5. CDR3 DNA sequence: TGTGCCAGCAGCCAACGCGGGACAGGGGGCGGCTATGGCTACACCTTC. This codes for CASSQRGTGGGYGYTF. The full variable domain, with the rest looked up from reference TRBV3-1 and TRBJ1-2, is DTAVSQTPKYLVTQMGNDKSIKCEQNLGHDTMYWYKQDSKKFLKIMFSYNNKELIINETVPNRFSPKSPDKAHLNLHINSLELGDSAVYFCASSQRGTGGGYGYTFGSGTRLTVV.

This rearrangement joins TRBV20-1 to TRBJ2-3; D unclear. Germline CDR1 and CDR2: DFQATT and SNEGSKA (reference sequence). The germline V and J ends were trimmed by 7 bases and 0 bases, with 11 bases remaining between them. The CDR3 consists of 13 residues. CDR3 region: CSGVVGSTDTQYF. CDR3 sequence (DNA): TGCAGTGGCGTAGTCGGGAGCACAGATACGCAGTATTTT.

This clonotype was seen ten or more times. This chain joins TRBV7-2 and TRBJ2-7, with D possibly matching TRBD2 (6 bases). CDR1 and CDR2 (germline): SGHTA, FQGNSA. The CDR3 is 15 amino acids. The germline V and J ends were trimmed by 5 bases and 1 base, with 15 bases remaining between them. DNA for the CDR3: TGTGCCAGCAGCCCCAGCGGGCCGTTTTCCTACGAGCAGTACGTC. Translating gives CASSPSGPFSYEQYV.